These T cell receptor beta chains were read from a single sample in a study of T cell responses to AZD1222 COVID-19 vaccine. This table comes from immunoSEQ multiplex PCR, and its TCRdb copy is limited to in-frame clones, with some not included. The data show around 130,000 clones, about nine tenths seen once. This specimen was peripheral blood, taken on day 0 of AZD1222 vaccination. The receptors come from an adult in good health. The CDR3 runs from the conserved cysteine through the conserved F or W. Fields, in order: clone size, V gene, D gene, J gene, CDR3 protein, CDR3 DNA. A D gene is named only where the DNA matches it firmly. The listing skips clone size in some rows; elsewhere it reads once, few, many or a size class.

clone_size: NA; v_call: TRBV10-3; d_call: TRBD1; j_call: TRBJ1-3; cdr3_aa: CAISALGTGSGNTIYF; cdr3_nt: TGTGCCATCAGTGCCTTGGGGACAGGGTCTGGAAACACCATATATTTT
clone_size: NA; v_call: TRBV3-1/TRBV3-2; d_call: NA; j_call: TRBJ1-6; cdr3_aa: CASKEGAHYNSPLHF; cdr3_nt: TGTGCCAGCAAGGAAGGGGCCCATTATAATTCACCCCTCCACTTT
clone_size: few; v_call: TRBV20-1; d_call: NA; j_call: TRBJ1-2; cdr3_aa: CSARDGRGWTF; cdr3_nt: TGCAGTGCTCGCGACGGGAGGGGGTGGACCTTC
clone_size: once; v_call: TRBV29-1; d_call: NA; j_call: TRBJ1-1; cdr3_aa: CSVVGRPNTEAFF; cdr3_nt: TGCAGCGTTGTTGGCAGGCCGAACACTGAAGCTTTCTTT
clone_size: NA; v_call: TRBV27; d_call: NA; j_call: TRBJ1-2; cdr3_aa: CATRQANYGYTF; cdr3_nt: TGTGCCACCCGACAGGCTAACTATGGCTACACCTTC
clone_size: once; v_call: TRBV6-5; d_call: NA; j_call: TRBJ1-3; cdr3_aa: CAGRTSSGNTIYF; cdr3_nt: TGTGCCGGTCGGACCAGCTCTGGAAACACCATATATTTT
clone_size: NA; v_call: TRBV28; d_call: NA; j_call: TRBJ1-4; cdr3_aa: CASSLGGRPNEKLFF; cdr3_nt: TGTGCCAGCAGTTTAGGAGGGAGGCCTAATGAAAAACTGTTTTTT
clone_size: NA; v_call: TRBV6-5; d_call: NA; j_call: TRBJ2-5; cdr3_aa: CASSSPVHGRETQYF; cdr3_nt: TGTGCCAGCAGTTCTCCTGTACACGGAAGGGAGACCCAGTACTTC
clone_size: NA; v_call: TRBV18; d_call: NA; j_call: TRBJ1-5; cdr3_aa: CASSRTADQPQHF; cdr3_nt: TGTGCCAGCTCCAGAACGGCGGATCAGCCCCAGCATTTT
clone_size: NA; v_call: TRBV7-3; d_call: TRBD1; j_call: TRBJ2-2; cdr3_aa: CASSLLGTVNTGELFF; cdr3_nt: TGTGCCAGCAGCTTACTTGGGACAGTGAACACCGGGGAGCTGTTTTTT
clone_size: NA; v_call: TRBV5-4; d_call: NA; j_call: TRBJ2-7; cdr3_aa: CASSLGLSSYEQYF; cdr3_nt: TGTGCCAGCAGCTTGGGACTGTCCTCCTACGAGCAGTACTTC
clone_size: NA; v_call: TRBV9; d_call: NA; j_call: TRBJ1-3; cdr3_aa: CASRAPGGNTIYF; cdr3_nt: TGTGCCAGCCGTGCCCCAGGGGGAAACACCATATATTTT
clone_size: NA; v_call: TRBV7-3; d_call: TRBD2; j_call: TRBJ2-1; cdr3_aa: CASSPPAGGIHEQFF; cdr3_nt: TGTGCCAGCAGCCCCCCAGCGGGGGGGATCCATGAGCAGTTCTTC
clone_size: NA; v_call: TRBV9; d_call: NA; j_call: TRBJ1-2; cdr3_aa: CASTKSQNYGYTF; cdr3_nt: TGTGCCAGCACCAAATCACAGAACTATGGCTACACCTTC
clone_size: NA; v_call: TRBV12-1; d_call: NA; j_call: TRBJ2-5; cdr3_aa: CASRNGTTGETQYF; cdr3_nt: TGTGCCAGCAGAAATGGGACCACTGGAGAGACCCAGTACTTC
clone_size: NA; v_call: TRBV28; d_call: NA; j_call: TRBJ1-1; cdr3_aa: CASSRMGIAEAFF; cdr3_nt: TGTGCCAGCAGCCGGATGGGTATCGCTGAAGCTTTCTTT
clone_size: once; v_call: TRBV12-3/TRBV12-4; d_call: NA; j_call: TRBJ2-7; cdr3_aa: CASCNWGYEQYF; cdr3_nt: TGTGCCAGCTGCAACTGGGGCTACGAGCAGTACTTC
clone_size: NA; v_call: TRBV11-2; d_call: NA; j_call: TRBJ1-1; cdr3_aa: CASSLVTGGTEAFF; cdr3_nt: TGTGCCAGCAGCTTAGTAACAGGAGGAACTGAAGCTTTCTTT
clone_size: NA; v_call: TRBV7-8; d_call: NA; j_call: TRBJ2-7; cdr3_aa: CASSTPGRGTRGEQYF; cdr3_nt: TGTGCCAGCAGCACCCCCGGGCGGGGGACGAGGGGGGAGCAGTACTTC
clone_size: NA; v_call: TRBV9; d_call: NA; j_call: TRBJ2-7; cdr3_aa: CASSVEGSYEQYF; cdr3_nt: TGTGCCAGCAGCGTAGAGGGGTCGTACGAGCAGTACTTC
clone_size: NA; v_call: TRBV4-2; d_call: TRBD2; j_call: TRBJ2-7; cdr3_aa: CASSPAPGWTSSYEQYF; cdr3_nt: TGTGCCAGCAGCCCCGCACCCGGCTGGACTAGCTCCTACGAGCAGTACTTC
clone_size: NA; v_call: TRBV2; d_call: NA; j_call: TRBJ1-1; cdr3_aa: CASRANWDLNTEAFF; cdr3_nt: TGTGCCAGCAGGGCTAATTGGGACCTGAACACTGAAGCTTTCTTT
clone_size: NA; v_call: TRBV19; d_call: NA; j_call: TRBJ1-2; cdr3_aa: CASRLFGSGSGYGYTF; cdr3_nt: NA
clone_size: NA; v_call: TRBV28; d_call: NA; j_call: TRBJ1-1; cdr3_aa: CASSFSGRHTEAFF; cdr3_nt: TGTGCCAGCAGTTTCTCGGGAAGGCACACTGAAGCTTTCTTT
clone_size: NA; v_call: TRBV27; d_call: TRBD1; j_call: TRBJ1-6; cdr3_aa: CASRQTGGNSPLHF; cdr3_nt: TGTGCCAGCAGGCAGACAGGGGGAAATTCACCCCTCCACTTT
clone_size: NA; v_call: TRBV19; d_call: NA; j_call: TRBJ1-2; cdr3_aa: CASSPSGTPTNYGYTF; cdr3_nt: TGTGCCAGTAGTCCCAGTGGAACTCCGACTAACTATGGCTACACCTTC
clone_size: NA; v_call: TRBV18; d_call: NA; j_call: TRBJ2-4; cdr3_aa: CASSRGEAKNIQYF; cdr3_nt: TGTGCCAGCTCACGCGGGGAGGCCAAAAACATTCAGTACTTC
clone_size: NA; v_call: TRBV29-1; d_call: TRBD1; j_call: TRBJ1-5; cdr3_aa: CSVGDRNQPQHF; cdr3_nt: TGCAGCGTTGGGGACAGAAATCAGCCCCAGCATTTT
clone_size: NA; v_call: TRBV30; d_call: TRBD2; j_call: TRBJ2-1; cdr3_aa: CAWSREANPAGNNNEQFF; cdr3_nt: TGTGCCTGGAGCCGCGAAGCCAACCCAGCGGGGAATAACAATGAGCAGTTCTTC